Following are 13 T cell receptor beta chains from one sample sequenced in a study of Tregs in tolerant kidney transplant recipients. TCRdb keeps only in-frame clones here, not all; method: immunoSEQ multiplex PCR. The table has 90,000 or so clones, around 94% seen once; the top ten hold about 4.9%. Sample: CD8+ T cells from blood. All receptors come from a human donor in good health.

This chain links TRBV5-1 with TRBJ1-1; D possibly corresponds to TRBD1 (6 bases). The CDR3 has 16 residues. V gave up 3 bases and J gave up 1 base, with 16 bases separating them. Germline CDR1 SGHRS, CDR2 YFSETQ. The chain's CDR3 is CASSWIAGGRNTEAFF. The CDR3 DNA is TGCGCCAGCAGCTGGATCGCGGGGGGGCGGAACACTGAAGCTTTCTTT.

This chain uses TRBV5-1 with TRBJ2-5; 9 bases line up with TRBD2. J was trimmed by 4 bases and V by 0 bases; bases with no gene match: 7. The CDR3 runs 16 residues. Germline V gene data show CDR1 as SGHRS and CDR2 as YFSETQ. Written as DNA, the CDR3 is TGCGCCAGCAGCTTGGTTCTGGCGGGGGGGCGAGAGACCCAGTACTTC. Protein: CASSLVLAGGRETQYF.

The J gene is TRBJ1-1, the V gene TRBV5-1, with D hard to call. The CDR3 runs 12 residues. V was pared by 4 bases and J by 5 bases, with 9 bases between. The germline V gene has CDR1 SGHRS and CDR2 YFSETQ. This CDR3 is CASSPDGTEAFF. CDR3 DNA sequence: TGCGCCAGCAGCCCTGACGGAACTGAAGCTTTCTTT.

The chain links TRBV29-1 to TRBJ1-5; perhaps TRBD1 as D (5 bases). Trimming stripped 4 bases from V and 1 base from J, with 20 bases between. This CDR3 spans 17 amino acids. Germline CDR1 and CDR2: SQVTM and ANQGSEA. The DNA for the CDR3 is TGCAGCGTTGTGGGTGGGGTCGAGGGGTGCAGCAATCAGCCCCAGCATTTT. Translated, it gives CSVVGGVEGCSNQPQHF.

This clone appeared once. The chain carries TRBV11-3 and TRBJ2-7, with 8 bases identical to TRBD1. CDR3 length: 15 amino acids. V dropped 5 bases and J dropped 1; count of bases not matched to a gene: 7. The germline V gene has CDR1 SGHNT and CDR2 YENEEA. CDR3 coding DNA: TGTGCCAGCAGCCCAGGGACAGGAGGGTCCTACGAGCAGTACTTC. Its translation is CASSPGTGGSYEQYF.

The chain recombines TRBV30 with TRBJ2-7; 8 nucleotides match TRBD1. Per the germline V gene, CDR1 is GTSNPN and CDR2 is SVGIG (reference sequence). The CDR3 has 14 amino acids. V shed 0 bases, J shed 0 bases, and the junction held 1 base outside the gene matches. CDR3 loop: CAWSVGTGSYEQYF. CDR3 sequence (DNA): TGTGCCTGGAGTGTTGGGACAGGCTCCTACGAGCAGTACTTC.

This chain connects TRBV7-2 to TRBJ1-2; D not resolved. The ends were cut back, 1 base at V and 8 bases at J, with 2 bases in the middle. CDR1 SGHTA and CDR2 FQGNSA come from the germline V gene. The CDR3 is made up of 10 amino acids. The DNA for the CDR3 is TGTGCCAGCAGCTTAGACGGCTACACCTTC. Translating it yields CASSLDGYTF. Supplemented by reference TRBV7-2 and TRBJ1-2, the full variable domain reads GAGVSQSPSNKVTEKGKDVELRCDPISGHTALYWYRQSLGQGLEFLIYFQGNSAPDKSGLPSDRFSAERTGGSVSTLTIQRTQQEDSAVYLCASSLDGYTFGSGTRLTVV.

CDR3 nucleotide sequence: TGCGCCAGCAGCGAAAGGACAGGGTGGGACGAGCAGTACTTC. Protein sequence: CASSERTGWDEQYF. V and J are TRBV4-1 and TRBJ2-7; 8 nucleotides agree with TRBD1. Unmatched junction bases numbered 8, after V lost 5 bases and J lost 5 bases. The length of the CDR3 is 14 residues. The V gene's germline CDR1 is MGHRA and CDR2 YSYEKL.

This rearrangement joins TRBV30 to TRBJ2-5, with a tentative D call TRBD2 (6 bases). Germline lookup yields CDR1 GTSNPN and CDR2 SVGIG (reference sequence). The ends were cut back, 2 bases at V and 1 base at J, with 11 bases in the middle. The CDR3 extends over 14 amino acids. CDR3 DNA sequence: TGTGCCTGGAGTAGCGCGACTAGCCAAGAGACCCAGTACTTC. Its translation is CAWSSATSQETQYF.

The chain recombines TRBV18 with TRBJ2-7, with D possibly matching TRBD2 (5 bases). The CDR3 covers 15 residues. Between the trimmed V and J ends, which lost 4 bases and 2 bases, there was a span of 15 bases. Germline V gene lookup returns CDR1 KGHSH and CDR2 LQKENI. The CDR3 is CASSHPGGPTYEQYF. The CDR3 DNA follows: TGTGCCAGCTCACACCCTGGAGGCCCAACCTACGAGCAGTACTTC. The complete variable domain, with remaining parts taken from reference TRBV18 and TRBJ2-7, reads NAGVMQNPRHLVRRRGQEARLRCSPMKGHSHVYWYRQLPEEGLKFMVYLQKENIIDESGMPKERFSAEFPKEGPSILRIQQVVRGDSAAYFCASSHPGGPTYEQYFGPGTRLTVT.

The chain recombines TRBV5-1 with TRBJ1-1; D may be TRBD1 (5 bases). Germline V lookup: CDR1 SGHRS, CDR2 YFSETQ. This CDR3 has 13 amino acids. V was shortened by 7 bases and J by 4 bases, with 14 bases between the two germline ends. CDR3 nucleotides: TGCGCCAGCCACCTAGGGGTGCGCACTGAAGCTTTCTTT. Amino acid sequence: CASHLGVRTEAFF. The entire variable domain, with the rest obtained from reference TRBV5-1 and TRBJ1-1, is as follows: KAGVTQTPRYLIKTRGQQVTLSCSPISGHRSVSWYQQTPGQGLQFLFEYFSETQRNKGNFPGRFSGRQFSNSRSEMNVSTLELGDSALYLCASHLGVRTEAFFGQGTRLTVV.

The chain combines TRBV9 with TRBJ2-6; 11 nucleotides line up with TRBD2. Germline V CDR1 and CDR2: SGDLS, YYNGEE. This CDR3 region has 18 residues. Losses at the gene ends were 0 bases for V and 0 bases for J; bases not matched to a gene: 2. The CDR3 DNA is TGTGCCAGCAGCGTAGGACTAGCGGGGCCCTCTGGGGCCAACGTCCTGACTTTC. It encodes CASSVGLAGPSGANVLTF.

The gene calls are TRBV10-3 and TRBJ1-3; no reliable D call. Trimming removed 2 bases from V and 10 bases from J, with 18 bases in between. The CDR3 length is 15 residues. Germline V gene lookup returns CDR1 ENHRY and CDR2 SYGVKD. The CDR3 DNA reads TGTGCCATCAGTGAGGTGAAACTTCGCCTTAATACCATATATTTT. Residues: CAISEVKLRLNTIYF.